These 3 T cell receptor beta chains originate from one sample sequenced in a study of blood T cell repertoires in COVID-19. Data came from immunoSEQ multiplex PCR; TCRdb stores just in-frame clones and leaves some out. The table lists approximately 170,000 clones, more than 75% of them singletons, with approximately 3.5% in the top ten. The sequenced sample was peripheral blood. These receptors came from an older man with acute or convalescent COVID-19.

The chain recombines TRBV7-9 with TRBJ2-1; 9 bases align to TRBD2. Germline V gives CDR1 SEHNR, CDR2 FQNEAQ (reference sequence). This CDR3 contains 15 residues. Losses at the gene ends were 5 bases for V and 6 bases for J; bases not matched to a gene: 8. The CDR3: CASSTVPGLANEQFF. Written as DNA, the CDR3 is TGTGCCAGCAGCACAGTCCCGGGACTAGCCAATGAGCAGTTCTTC. Full variable domain (outside the CDR3, taken from reference TRBV7-9 and TRBJ2-1): DTGVSQNPRHKITKRGQNVTFRCDPISEHNRLYWYRQTLGQGPEFLTYFQNEAQLEKSRLLSDRFSAERPKGSFSTLEIQRTEQGDSAMYLCASSTVPGLANEQFFGPGTRLTVL.

For the CDR3, the DNA is TGTGCCAGCAGTTTGCGGGGAAGCGGGGGGTCGACCTACGAGCAGTACTTC. Encoded protein: CASSLRGSGGSTYEQYF. The genes are TRBV27 and TRBJ2-7; 9 nucleotides agree with TRBD2. Trimming took 3 bases from V and 2 from J; bases not matched to a gene: 11. Germline values: CDR1 MNHEY, CDR2 SMNVEV (reference sequence). This CDR3 spans 17 amino acids.

This chain connects TRBV5-5 to TRBJ2-7; D call uncertain. The CDR3 has 15 residues. Germline V gives CDR1 SGHKS, CDR2 YYEKEE (reference sequence). Trimming removed 5 bases from V and 7 bases from J, with 22 bases in between. The CDR3: CASSQQTSPGWEQYF. The CDR3, as DNA: TGTGCCAGCAGTCAACAGACCTCCCCCGGTTGGGAGCAGTACTTC. Combining the CDR3 with reference TRBV5-5 and TRBJ2-7 gives the whole variable domain DAGVTQSPTHLIKTRGQQVTLRCSPISGHKSVSWYQQVLGQGPQFIFQYYEKEERGRGNFPDRFSARQFPNYSSELNVNALLLGDSALYLCASSQQTSPGWEQYFGPGTRLTVT.